These 22 T cell receptor beta chains originate from one sample sequenced in a study of cytomegalovirus exposure and HLA in healthy donors. Primers included in the PCR were 60 Vbeta and 13 Jbeta primers. Sequencing was performed with immunoSEQ multiplex PCR; in TCRdb, only in-frame clones are kept and a portion is missing. Of over 150,000 clones in the sample, roughly 84% were seen once. The sequencing sample was made of PBMCs. These receptors were collected from a boy under 10 years old in good health and CMV-seronegative.

The V and J genes are TRBV7-9 and TRBJ1-2, with D possibly being TRBD1 (6 bases). Germline V gives CDR1 SEHNR, CDR2 FQNEAQ (reference sequence). V was pared by 1 base and J by 4 bases, with 13 bases between. This CDR3 is built from 15 residues. The CDR3 is CASSLDSGGRYGYTF. In DNA form, the CDR3 reads TGTGCCAGCAGCTTAGATTCTGGGGGCCGCTATGGCTACACCTTC.

CDR3 sequence: CASMTRDQPQHF. DNA of the CDR3: TGTGCCAGCATGACTCGGGATCAGCCCCAGCATTTT. The gene calls are TRBV28 and TRBJ1-5; unclear D gene. The CDR3 sequence is 12 residues long. Between the trimmed V and J ends, which lost 7 bases and 5 bases, there was a span of 9 bases. The germline V gene has CDR1 MDHEN and CDR2 SYDVKM.

This sequence joins TRBV4-1 and TRBJ1-4, with D perhaps matching TRBD1 (5 bases). V gave up 0 bases and J gave up 7 bases, with 18 bases separating them. Germline V gene lookup returns CDR1 MGHRA and CDR2 YSYEKL. CDR3 length equals 17 residues. The CDR3 loop reads CASSQDPAGGGFEKLFF. CDR3 coding DNA: TGCGCCAGCAGCCAAGATCCCGCGGGGGGGGGTTTTGAAAAACTGTTTTTT.

This clone was counted once. V and J are TRBV27 and TRBJ2-7, with 10 nucleotides matching TRBD2. This CDR3 has 14 residues. Trimming cost V 5 bases and J 7 bases; bases outside gene matches: 8. Germline V gives CDR1 MNHEY, CDR2 SMNVEV (reference sequence). The CDR3 DNA reads as TGTGCCAGCAGTCCCCTAGCGGGAGAGGAGGAGCAGTACTTC. It encodes CASSPLAGEEEQYF.

This rearrangement joins TRBV2 to TRBJ2-5; no definite D call. The J call may not be correct, given that the DNA end is closer to TRBJ2-7. The germline gives CDR1 SNHLY, CDR2 FYNNEI. The CDR3 covers 11 residues. The DNA of the CDR3 is TGTGCCAGCAGTGACGAGAACGAGCAGTACTTC. As protein: CASSDENEQYF.

The V gene is TRBV2, the J gene TRBJ2-5; D gene ambiguous. The assigned J gene may be wrong: the sequence end matches TRBJ2-7 better. The germline V gene has CDR1 SNHLY and CDR2 FYNNEI. This CDR3 is built from 14 residues. CDR3 in amino acids: CASSDWRSSYEQYF. The CDR3 DNA is TGTGCCAGCAGTGACTGGAGAAGCTCCTACGAGCAGTACTTC.

This sequence joins TRBV19 and TRBJ1-4, with 9 bases aligning to TRBD1. Germline trimming cut 5 bases from V and 8 bases from J; bases unmatched to any gene: 12. CDR3 length: 16 residues. CDR1 and CDR2 (germline): LNHDA, SQIVND (reference sequence). CDR3 bases: TGTGCCAGTAGTCCACTACCGGGACAGGGTAACGAAAAACTGTTTTTT. Protein: CASSPLPGQGNEKLFF.

The V and J genes are TRBV5-1 and TRBJ2-3; TRBD2 agrees at 9 bases. Germline V gene lookup returns CDR1 SGHRS and CDR2 YFSETQ. V trimming: 5 bases; J trimming: 0 bases; junction bases outside the gene matches: 10. The CDR3 runs 17 residues. This CDR3 reads CASSYRSGRTSTDTQYF. The CDR3 region has the DNA TGCGCCAGCAGTTATCGCAGCGGGAGGACTAGCACAGATACGCAGTATTTT. The variable domain in full, with the rest retrieved from reference TRBV5-1 and TRBJ2-3, is KAGVTQTPRYLIKTRGQQVTLSCSPISGHRSVSWYQQTPGQGLQFLFEYFSETQRNKGNFPGRFSGRQFSNSRSEMNVSTLELGDSALYLCASSYRSGRTSTDTQYFGPGTRLTVL.

The V and J genes are TRBV18 and TRBJ2-3; TRBD1 matches 8 bases. The CDR3 loop spans 16 amino acids. Germline trimming cut 4 bases from V and 1 base from J; bases unmatched to any gene: 7. Germline V lookup: CDR1 KGHSH, CDR2 LQKENI. In DNA form, the CDR3 reads TGTGCCAGCTCACAGCAGGGGGCGCAGCGCACAGATACGCAGTATTTT. This encodes CASSQQGAQRTDTQYF.

The V call is TRBV2, the J call TRBJ2-7; possible D gene TRBD1, 6 bases. Trimming took 3 bases from V and 3 from J, leaving 15 bases between them. CDR1 and CDR2 from the germline V gene are SNHLY and FYNNEI. The CDR3 runs to 15 residues. The DNA for the CDR3 is TGTGCCAGCAGTGAGGCCCCAGGGGCGGACTACGAGCAGTACTTC. It specifies CASSEAPGADYEQYF.

The chain uses TRBV7-9 and TRBJ2-7; TRBD2 matches at 9 bases. Germline V gives CDR1 SEHNR, CDR2 FQNEAQ (reference sequence). The CDR3 sequence is 16 residues long. J was trimmed by 4 bases and V by 1 base; bases with no gene match: 8. Here the CDR3 DNA reads TGTGCCAGCAGCTTAGGGGTAGCGGGAGTGCTGTACGAGCAGTACTTC. It codes for CASSLGVAGVLYEQYF.

The chain joins TRBV5-4 to TRBJ1-2; D possibly corresponds to TRBD1 (6 bases). This CDR3 has 14 amino acids. Looked up from germline, CDR1 is SGHNT and CDR2 is YYREEE (reference sequence). V was clipped by 4 bases and J by 2 bases, with 12 bases between them. This CDR3 reads CASSTRTENYGYTF. The CDR3 DNA follows: TGTGCCAGCAGCACAAGGACAGAAAACTATGGCTACACCTTC.

V usage is TRBV7-7 and J usage is TRBJ2-1; 8 bases agree with TRBD2. With V trimmed by 2 bases and J by 3 bases, 6 bases remained unmatched. The CDR3 has 16 residues. CDR1 SSHAT and CDR2 FNYEAQ come from the germline V gene (reference sequence). DNA of the CDR3: TGTGCCAGCAGCTTAATGTCGGGACTAGACTACAATGAGCAGTTCTTC. Translated, it gives CASSLMSGLDYNEQFF.

The chain couples TRBV28 to TRBJ2-1, with TRBD2 identical over 16 bases. This CDR3 contains 16 residues. Germline values: CDR1 MDHEN, CDR2 SYDVKM. The J segment lost 7 bases and the V segment lost 6 bases, leaving 6 bases of the junction unmatched. This CDR3 is CASRSPGLAGGNEQFF. The CDR3 region has the DNA TGTGCCAGCAGATCGCCGGGACTAGCGGGAGGGAATGAGCAGTTCTTC.

V and J are TRBV7-7 and TRBJ2-2; D is possibly TRBD1 (5 bases). The CDR3 consists of 16 residues. Germline CDR1 SSHAT, CDR2 FNYEAQ (reference sequence). The ends were cut back, 4 bases at V and 1 base at J, with 13 bases in the middle. The chain's CDR3 is CASSSGVDRNTGELFF. CDR3 sequence (DNA): TGTGCCAGCAGCTCGGGCGTAGACAGGAACACCGGGGAGCTGTTTTTT.

The chain joins TRBV5-6 to TRBJ2-3, with TRBD2 matching 12 bases. Trimming at V came to 3 bases and at J to 4 bases, leaving 3 bases not matched to a gene. The CDR3 sequence is 15 residues long. CDR1 SGHDT and CDR2 YYEEEE come from the germline V gene. CDR3: CASSSLAGGADTQYF. The CDR3 DNA reads as TGTGCCAGCAGCTCTCTAGCGGGAGGGGCAGATACGCAGTATTTT.

The CDR3 coding sequence is TGTGCCAGCAGTCAACAGACAGGGGAAGGGCACGAGCAGTACTTC. Translated, it gives CASSQQTGEGHEQYF. The V and J genes are TRBV6-1 and TRBJ2-7; 8 positions agree with TRBD1. CDR1 MNHNS and CDR2 SASEGT come from the germline V gene. The CDR3 loop spans 15 amino acids. J gave up 5 bases and V 5 bases, and 11 bases lay outside the gene matches.

CDR3 DNA sequence: TGTGCCAGCAGCTTAAGCGGGTTAGCGGGTCGCTCCTACAATGAGCAGTTCTTC. It yields the protein CASSLSGLAGRSYNEQFF. The chain links TRBV7-9 to TRBJ2-1; 7 bases agree with TRBD2. Germline CDR1 is SEHNR and CDR2 is FQNEAQ (reference sequence). The CDR3 is 18 residues long. V was clipped by 2 bases and J by 0 bases; unmatched bases: 10. Filled out from reference TRBV7-9 and TRBJ2-1, the complete variable domain reads DTGVSQNPRHKITKRGQNVTFRCDPISEHNRLYWYRQTLGQGPEFLTYFQNEAQLEKSRLLSDRFSAERPKGSFSTLEIQRTEQGDSAMYLCASSLSGLAGRSYNEQFFGPGTRLTVL.

The V call is TRBV5-1, the J call TRBJ1-1, with D unclear. The CDR3 runs 13 residues. Germline CDR1 is SGHRS and CDR2 is YFSETQ. V was trimmed by 7 bases and J by 1 base, leaving 11 bases between them. CDR3 in amino acids: CASSTQPNTEAFF. DNA of the CDR3: TGCGCCAGCTCCACACAACCGAACACTGAAGCTTTCTTT.

The genes are TRBV5-1 and TRBJ2-1, with TRBD2 identical over 12 bases. J was trimmed by 6 bases and V by 3 bases; bases with no gene match: 19. This CDR3 has 20 residues. Germline V gene lookup returns CDR1 SGHRS and CDR2 YFSETQ. In nucleotides, the CDR3 is TGCGCCAGCAGCTACTCGAACCGGACAGTTGGGACTAGCGGGCCCAATGAGCAGTTCTTC. Translation: CASSYSNRTVGTSGPNEQFF.

The chain has TRBV28 and TRBJ1-6; D possibly corresponds to TRBD1 (5 bases). Trimming removed 8 bases at V and 9 bases at J, with 17 bases between. Per germline, CDR1 MDHEN and CDR2 SYDVKM. The CDR3 loop spans 14 amino acids. This CDR3 is CASSPGRRGSPLHF. CDR3 nucleotide sequence: TGTGCCAGCTCACCGGGACGGAGGGGTTCACCCCTCCACTTT.

This clone has only a few counts. The rearrangement joins TRBV2 to TRBJ2-5, with D possibly being TRBD1 (6 bases). CDR1 is SNHLY and CDR2 is FYNNEI in the germline V gene. Trimming pared 8 bases from V and 7 bases from J, leaving 14 bases between. This CDR3 spans 12 amino acids. The CDR3: CASGTSVPTQYF. CDR3 in DNA: TGTGCCAGCGGGACAAGCGTCCCGACCCAGTACTTC.